The 30 T cell receptor beta chains in this list originate from one sample, sequenced in a study of shared clonotypes between healthy human individuals (TCRdb year 2020). Library construction relied on the immunoSEQ multiplex PCR assay. In TCRdb, the immuneACCESS table is reduced to in-frame sequences with V and J assigned. These tables do not hold every clone; where another copy was compared, an unresolved V gene accounts for under half, and the others remain unexplained. The sample table lists about 2.3 million clones, over 85% of them with a count of one. 0.39% of the sample is in the top ten clones. The material sequenced was naive CD4+ T cells from PBMCs. Interpreted using the paper, the cell subset or site label stands for: CD45RA+ positively selected. These TCRs come from a man younger than 35 in good health. Some clones in this sample may be carry-over from other donors' samples.

V is TRBV5-6 and J is TRBJ2-7; D is possibly TRBD2 (7 bases). Per germline, CDR1 SGHDT and CDR2 YYEEEE. This CDR3 is built from 15 residues. Between the trimmed V and J ends, which lost 4 bases and 2 bases, there was a span of 16 bases. CDR3 residues: CASSTAGGRAYEQYF. The CDR3, as DNA: TGTGCCAGCAGCACGGCCGGGGGGCGAGCCTACGAGCAGTACTTC.

Only a few counts were recorded for this clone. The J gene is TRBJ1-5, the V gene TRBV7-3; D is unresolved. This CDR3 contains 14 residues. Germline V lookup: CDR1 SGHTA, CDR2 FQGTGA. Trimming removed 2 bases from V and 5 bases from J, with 10 bases in between. CDR3: CASSLRAGYQPQHF. The CDR3 DNA follows: TGTGCCAGCAGCTTACGCGCAGGTTATCAGCCCCAGCATTTT.

V usage is TRBV19 and J usage is TRBJ1-5; maybe TRBD1 (6 bases). CDR1 and CDR2 (germline): LNHDA, SQIVND (reference sequence). Between the trimmed V and J ends, which lost 6 bases and 1 base, there was a span of 16 bases. This CDR3 has 16 residues. DNA of the CDR3: TGTGCCAGTAGCAGGAAGGGGGTCACGAGCAATCAGCCCCAGCATTTT. Its translation is CASSRKGVTSNQPQHF.

J is TRBJ1-2 and V is TRBV28, with D unclear. Germline CDR1 is MDHEN and CDR2 is SYDVKM. The CDR3 length is 15 residues. The V end lost 1 base, the J end lost 10 bases, and 19 bases lay between the germline ends. CDR3 DNA sequence: TGTGCCAGCAGTTTATTAGGAGCCCTTCCTATGCACTACACCTTC. This encodes CASSLLGALPMHYTF.

This clone has just one count. The chain uses TRBV6-1 and TRBJ2-7; TRBD2 might be the D (5 bases). The CDR3 length is 15 residues. Germline CDR1 MNHNS, CDR2 SASEGT. Trimming removed 0 bases at V and 4 bases at J, with 13 bases between. The DNA of the CDR3 is TGTGCCAGCAGTGAAGCACCCGCTAGCTCGTACGAGCAGTACTTC. Encoded protein: CASSEAPASSYEQYF.

The V and J genes are TRBV4-2 and TRBJ1-5, with a weak D call TRBD1 (5 bases). With 0 bases removed from V and 5 bases from J, the gap between germline ends came to 14 bases. The V gene's germline CDR1 is LGHNA and CDR2 YNFKEQ. This CDR3 contains 16 residues. CDR3 region: CASSQEVIRDDQPQHF. CDR3 DNA: TGTGCCAGCAGCCAAGAGGTTATTAGGGACGATCAGCCCCAGCATTTT.

In its sample, this clone was seen a few times. CDR3 region: CASSFNRVRGIQYF. The CDR3 DNA reads TGTGCCAGCAGCTTTAACAGGGTCCGCGGCATTCAGTACTTC. This chain uses TRBV7-8 with TRBJ2-4; the D gene is possibly TRBD1 (6 bases). The CDR3 runs 14 residues. CDR1 is SGHVS and CDR2 is FQNEAQ in the germline V gene. Trimming left V 3 bases short and J 9 bases short, with 15 bases between.

J is TRBJ2-1 and V is TRBV5-1; 10 bases are a match to TRBD2. J was trimmed by 8 bases and V by 2 bases; bases with no gene match: 16. CDR1 SGHRS and CDR2 YFSETQ come from the germline V gene. The CDR3 totals 18 residues. This CDR3 is CASSLPILSSGRADEQFF. For the CDR3, the DNA is TGCGCCAGCAGCTTACCGATCCTTTCTAGCGGGAGAGCCGATGAGCAGTTCTTC.

The CDR3 sequence is CASSQGLQGSGNIQYF. Here the CDR3 DNA reads TGCGCCAGCAGCCAGGGCCTACAGGGATCCGGAAACATTCAGTACTTC. This rearrangement joins TRBV4-1 to TRBJ2-4; tentatively, D is TRBD1 (6 bases). Trimming took off 3 bases at V and 6 bases at J, with 18 bases between the two ends. CDR3 length: 16 residues. Per germline, CDR1 MGHRA and CDR2 YSYEKL.

This chain joins TRBV15 and TRBJ1-1; TRBD1 matches at 7 bases. The CDR3 runs to 14 residues. The ends lost 3 bases at V and 1 base at J; junction bases unmatched: 2. Germline CDR1 is LNHNV and CDR2 is YYDKDF (reference sequence). Written as DNA, the CDR3 is TGTGCCACCAGCAGCACAGGGGCGAACACTGAAGCTTTCTTT. Its translation is CATSSTGANTEAFF.

This clone has just one count. This chain uses TRBV7-9 with TRBJ2-7; 10 nucleotides match TRBD1. Germline loops: CDR1 SEHNR, CDR2 FQNEAQ (reference sequence). The V segment lost 3 bases and the J segment 5 bases; nucleotides outside the gene matches: 4. The CDR3 loop spans 14 amino acids. The CDR3 sequence: CASSLGQGLNEQYF. Written as DNA, the CDR3 is TGTGCCAGCAGCTTGGGACAGGGGTTGAACGAGCAGTACTTC.

The chain carries TRBV27 and TRBJ1-3; 8 bases fit TRBD1. The trim removed 6 bases at V and 0 bases at J, leaving 7 bases unmatched. This CDR3 spans 16 amino acids. Germline-derived CDR1 and CDR2 are MNHEY and SMNVEV (reference sequence). The CDR3 is CASREQGVSSGNTIYF. As DNA, the CDR3 is TGTGCCAGCAGAGAACAGGGGGTCAGCTCTGGAAACACCATATATTTT.

J is TRBJ2-3 and V is TRBV7-2; weak D call: TRBD1 (5 bases). CDR1 is SGHTA, CDR2 FQGNSA, per germline. The CDR3 extends over 14 amino acids. V lost 2 bases to trimming and J lost 2 bases, with 8 bases between them. CDR3 sequence: CASSLIGVTDTQYF. As DNA, the CDR3 is TGTGCCAGCAGCTTAATAGGGGTCACAGATACGCAGTATTTT.

Only one count was recorded for this clone. This sequence joins TRBV14 and TRBJ2-1; 12 nucleotides agree with TRBD2. CDR1 SGHDN and CDR2 FVKESK come from the germline V gene. The CDR3 sequence is 17 residues long. The J segment lost 4 bases and the V segment lost 1 base, leaving 5 bases of the junction unmatched. CDR3 nucleotide sequence: TGTGCCAGCAGCCAAGTTTCAGGACTAGCGGGGTACAATGAGCAGTTCTTC. Translated: CASSQVSGLAGYNEQFF.

The chain links TRBV19 to TRBJ2-2; D may be TRBD1 (5 bases). CDR1 and CDR2 (germline): LNHDA, SQIVND (reference sequence). Trimming removed 7 bases from V and 2 bases from J, with 11 bases in between. The CDR3 loop spans 14 amino acids. CDR3 region: CASKGQGNTGELFF. CDR3 sequence (DNA): TGTGCCAGTAAGGGGCAGGGCAACACCGGGGAGCTGTTTTTT.

The chain links TRBV9 to TRBJ2-1; D gene ambiguous. This CDR3 contains 13 residues. With 0 bases removed from V and 9 bases from J, the gap between germline ends came to 10 bases. The germline V gene encodes CDR1 SGDLS and CDR2 YYNGEE. The CDR3 is CASSVVRASEQFF. In nucleotides, the CDR3 is TGTGCCAGCAGCGTAGTGAGAGCGAGTGAGCAGTTCTTC.

Comment on this clone: At the DNA level, this CDR3 is encoded by other sequences in the same sample as well. The chain couples TRBV7-9 to TRBJ2-7; D is possibly TRBD2 (6 bases). This CDR3 spans 12 amino acids. Trimming removed 9 bases from V and 0 bases from J, with 9 bases in between. Germline lookup yields CDR1 SEHNR and CDR2 FQNEAQ (reference sequence). The CDR3 nucleotides read TGTGCCAGTCGGGGAGGCTCCTACGAGCAGTACTTC. This sequence encodes CASRGGSYEQYF.

The V gene is TRBV11-3, the J gene TRBJ2-3; D uncertain. The V gene's germline CDR1 is SGHNT and CDR2 YENEEA. V lost 4 bases and J 2 bases, leaving 10 bases between the germline ends. The CDR3 contains 14 residues. The CDR3 reads CASSSRPHTDTQYF. In nucleotides, the CDR3 is TGTGCCAGCAGCTCCCGGCCGCACACAGATACGCAGTATTTT.

The chain links TRBV5-1 to TRBJ1-2; D ambiguous. The CDR3 contains 15 residues. CDR1 and CDR2 (germline): SGHRS, YFSETQ. V was pared by 5 bases and J by 4 bases, with 18 bases between. The CDR3 DNA sequence: TGCGCCAGCAGGGAGTCCTCGGCAGTCCCCTATGGCTACACCTTC. Translating gives CASRESSAVPYGYTF.

The rearrangement links TRBV7-9 to TRBJ1-1; D ambiguous. V was cut by 3 bases and J by 7 bases, with 12 bases left in between. The CDR3 contains 13 residues. Germline CDR1 is SEHNR and CDR2 is FQNEAQ (reference sequence). CDR3 coding DNA: TGTGCCAGCAGCTTTGGCACAGTAGGTGAAGCTTTCTTT. This sequence encodes CASSFGTVGEAFF. The full variable domain, with the rest looked up from reference TRBV7-9 and TRBJ1-1, is DTGVSQNPRHKITKRGQNVTFRCDPISEHNRLYWYRQTLGQGPEFLTYFQNEAQLEKSRLLSDRFSAERPKGSFSTLEIQRTEQGDSAMYLCASSFGTVGEAFFGQGTRLTVV.

This clone appeared once. V is TRBV15 and J is TRBJ1-3; tentatively, D is TRBD1 (5 bases). CDR1 is LNHNV, CDR2 YYDKDF, per germline (reference sequence). The CDR3 runs to 16 residues. Trimming took 2 bases from V and 1 from J, leaving 12 bases between them. CDR3 loop: CATSRSTWGSGNTIYF. Written as DNA, the CDR3 is TGTGCCACCAGCAGATCGACCTGGGGGTCTGGAAACACCATATATTTT.

This chain links TRBV6-1 with TRBJ2-7; TRBD2 aligns across 12 bases. Losses at the gene ends were 7 bases for V and 3 bases for J; bases not matched to a gene: 4. This CDR3 has 14 amino acids. Germline values: CDR1 MNHNS, CDR2 SASEGT. CDR3 in DNA: TGTGCCAGCAAGACTAGCGGGAGTCTCTACGAGCAGTACTTC. Encoded protein: CASKTSGSLYEQYF.

The V and J genes are TRBV7-8 and TRBJ1-4; D is perhaps TRBD1 (5 bases). The CDR3 sequence is 17 residues long. CDR1 SGHVS and CDR2 FQNEAQ come from the germline V gene. Trimming took 7 bases from V and 5 from J, leaving 23 bases between them. The CDR3 DNA reads as TGTGCCAGCACCCCTTTTGGGCTTTGGGGGGGGAATGAAAAACTGTTTTTT. Translation gives CASTPFGLWGGNEKLFF.

The CDR3 DNA is TGCAGCGTGCTAGGGGAGGGCTCTGGGGCCAACGTCCTGACTTTC. This gives the protein CSVLGEGSGANVLTF. The chain combines TRBV29-1 with TRBJ2-6, with 7 bases matching TRBD2. V gave up 6 bases and J gave up 0 bases; unmatched junction bases: 5. The CDR3 is 15 amino acids. CDR1 and CDR2 (germline): SQVTM, ANQGSEA.

The chain employs TRBV4-2 and TRBJ1-3, with 8 nucleotides matching TRBD1. J gave up 0 bases and V 6 bases, and 7 bases lay outside the gene matches. CDR1 and CDR2 (germline): LGHNA, YNFKEQ. The CDR3 is 16 amino acids. The chain's CDR3 is CASSLHGQGSGNTIYF. In DNA, the CDR3 is TGTGCCAGCAGTCTACACGGACAGGGCTCTGGAAACACCATATATTTT.

The V call is TRBV7-8, the J call TRBJ2-2; 7 positions agree with TRBD2. Looked up from germline, CDR1 is SGHVS and CDR2 is FQNEAQ. The CDR3 consists of 13 residues. With 8 bases clipped from V and 5 bases from J, the junction kept 5 bases outside the gene matches. CDR3 DNA: TGTGCCAGCGGGCGGGAGAAGACCGGGGAGCTGTTTTTT. Translating gives CASGREKTGELFF.

J is TRBJ1-1 and V is TRBV27; 11 bases agree with TRBD1. Germline V CDR1 and CDR2: MNHEY, SMNVEV (reference sequence). The junction had 9 bases not matched to a gene; V was cut back by 1 base and J by 5 bases. There are 17 residues in the CDR3. CDR3 region: CASSLLGQGGGNTEAFF. CDR3 sequence (DNA): TGTGCCAGCAGTTTATTGGGACAGGGGGGTGGGAATACTGAAGCTTTCTTT.

The rearrangement joins TRBV4-1 to TRBJ1-4; D remains ambiguous. V lost 4 bases to trimming and J lost 4 bases, with 10 bases between them. This CDR3 spans 14 amino acids. Germline V gene data show CDR1 as MGHRA and CDR2 as YSYEKL. The CDR3 spells CASSLRGNNEKLFF. The CDR3 DNA is TGCGCCAGCAGCCTCCGGGGTAATAATGAAAAACTGTTTTTT.

The chain is built from TRBV15 and TRBJ2-1, with 7 bases fitting TRBD2. V lost 5 bases, J lost 12 bases, and 7 bases stayed unmatched. The CDR3 covers 12 residues. The germline V gene has CDR1 LNHNV and CDR2 YYDKDF (reference sequence). As DNA, the CDR3 is TGTGCCACCAGCCACCCTAGCGGTTGGCAGTTCTTC. This encodes CATSHPSGWQFF.

This rearrangement joins TRBV28 to TRBJ1-2; D is unclear. V was clipped by 3 bases and J by 7 bases, with 12 bases between them. Germline loops: CDR1 MDHEN, CDR2 SYDVKM. The CDR3 is 13 amino acids. The CDR3 is CASSFAAKGGYTF. CDR3 nucleotides: TGTGCCAGCAGTTTCGCAGCTAAGGGTGGCTACACCTTC.